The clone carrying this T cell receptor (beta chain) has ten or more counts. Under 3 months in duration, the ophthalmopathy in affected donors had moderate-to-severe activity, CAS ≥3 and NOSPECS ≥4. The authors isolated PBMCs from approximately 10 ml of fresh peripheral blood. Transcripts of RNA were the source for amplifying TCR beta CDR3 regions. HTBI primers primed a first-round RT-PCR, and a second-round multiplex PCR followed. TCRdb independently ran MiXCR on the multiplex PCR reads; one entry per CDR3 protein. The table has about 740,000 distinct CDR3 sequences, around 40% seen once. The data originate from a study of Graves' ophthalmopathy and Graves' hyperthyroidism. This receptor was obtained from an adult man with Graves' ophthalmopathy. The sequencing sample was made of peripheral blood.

This CDR3 is CASSLRHSGYTF. In DNA form, the CDR3 reads TGTGCCAGCAGCTTACGACACAGTGGCTACACCTTC. V and J are TRBV11-2 and TRBJ1-2; the D is unclear. This CDR3 has 12 residues. The germline V gene encodes CDR1 SGHAT and CDR2 FQNNGV. V gave up 2 bases and J gave up 7 bases, with 8 bases separating them.